The 4 T cell receptor beta chains presented below share a single source sample, sequenced in a study of blood T cells in healthy people across ages. PCR was performed a second time for 7 to 11 cycles using a sample-barcoded 5' primer and a J-beta primer mix. TCRdb re-called the 5' RACE reads with MiXCR, one entry per CDR3 protein. In the table there are some 920,000 distinct CDR3 sequences, roughly half of which are singletons. Sequenced material: blood. The receptors shown here come from a woman in her sixties or seventies in good health.

This rearrangement joins TRBV30 to TRBJ2-7, with 8 bases lining up with TRBD2. Gene TRBJ2-5 matches the end of the DNA better, so the J call may be wrong. The CDR3 is 17 residues long. Per germline, CDR1 GTSNPN and CDR2 SVGIG (reference sequence). Here the CDR3 reads CAWSVSRSSGIGETQYF. CDR3 coding DNA: TGTGCCTGGAGTGTAAGCCGGAGTAGCGGGATTGGGGAGACCCAGTACTTC.

The gene calls are TRBV6-5 and TRBJ1-6; D is perhaps TRBD1 (6 bases). Trimming cost V 7 bases and J 10 bases, with 20 bases left between them. The CDR3 length is 15 residues. Germline-derived CDR1 and CDR2 are MNHEY and SVGAGI. The CDR3 here is CASTLLGTSSSPLHF. CDR3 in DNA: TGTGCCAGCACCTTACTGGGGACATCCTCGTCACCCCTCCACTTT.

With respect to this clonotype: One end of the junction is discordant with germline, which a read error may explain. CDR3 region: CASSEGGTGKNVQYF. Here the CDR3 DNA reads TGTGCCAGCAGTGAAGGCGGGACAGGGAAAAACGTTCAGTACTTC. The J gene is TRBJ2-4, the V gene TRBV25-1; TRBD1 matches 9 bases. This CDR3 is built from 15 residues. Germline CDR1 is MGHDK and CDR2 is SYGVNS.

This clonotype was counted only a few times. The V gene is TRBV4-3, the J gene TRBJ2-1, with TRBD1 as a possible D gene (6 bases). The V end lost 4 bases, the J end lost 0 bases, and 16 bases lay between the germline ends. CDR3 size: 17 residues. CDR1 LGHNA and CDR2 YSLEER come from the germline V gene. The CDR3 spells CASSPWGRKSSYNEQFF. The CDR3 bases are TGCGCCAGCAGCCCCTGGGGGCGGAAAAGCTCCTACAATGAGCAGTTCTTC.